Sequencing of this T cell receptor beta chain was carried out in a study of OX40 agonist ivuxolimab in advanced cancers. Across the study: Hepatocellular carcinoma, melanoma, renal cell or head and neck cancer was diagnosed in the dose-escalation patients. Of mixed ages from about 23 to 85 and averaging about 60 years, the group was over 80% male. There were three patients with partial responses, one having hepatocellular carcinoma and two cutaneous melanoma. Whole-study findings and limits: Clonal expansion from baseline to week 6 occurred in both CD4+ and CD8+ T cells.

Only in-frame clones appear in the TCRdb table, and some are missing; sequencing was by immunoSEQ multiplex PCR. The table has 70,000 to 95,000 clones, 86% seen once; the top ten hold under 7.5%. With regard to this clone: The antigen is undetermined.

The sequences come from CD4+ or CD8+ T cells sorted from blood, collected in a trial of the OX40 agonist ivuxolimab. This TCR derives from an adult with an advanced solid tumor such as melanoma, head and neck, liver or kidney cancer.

As DNA, the CDR3 is TGTGCCAGCAGCTTTAACGAAGTGTCGGCTTTCTTT. Protein sequence: CASSFNEVSAFF. The chain uses TRBV7-8 and TRBJ1-1; D not resolved. The CDR3 runs 12 residues. The germline V gene encodes CDR1 SGHVS and CDR2 FQNEAQ. V dropped 3 bases and J dropped 11 bases, with 13 bases sitting between them. The entire variable domain, with the rest obtained from reference TRBV7-8 and TRBJ1-1, is as follows: GAGVSQSPRYKVAKRGQDVALRCDPISGHVSLFWYQQALGQGPEFLTYFQNEAQLDKSGLPSDRFFAERPEGSVSTLKIQRTQQEDSAVYLCASSFNEVSAFFGQGTRLTVV.